This T cell receptor beta chain was captured in a study of T cells in Graves' hyperthyroidism and ophthalmopathy. General observations from the study: Most expanded thyroid clonotypes above 0.001 recurred in blood. A 13 V-J signature model discriminated ophthalmopathy versus stable hyperthyroidism.

Germline V lookup: CDR1 MNHNS, CDR2 SASEGT. The CDR3 totals 15 residues. The junction had 12 bases not matched to a gene; V was cut back by 3 bases and J by 10 bases. Only a few counts were recorded for this clonotype. Antigen specificity is unknown. There were TCR beta CDR3 regions amplified from RNA transcripts. Primed by the HTBI set, a first-round RT-PCR was run on the TCR CDR3. TCRdb recomputed calls from the multiplex PCR reads with MiXCR, one row per CDR3 protein. The sample lists around 250,000 distinct CDR3 sequences; about 24% were seen once. A patient was excluded if there was uncontrolled infection, other autoimmune disease, pregnancy or lactation.

Sequenced material: blood. The clonotype was recovered from a woman aged 40 to 50 with Graves' ophthalmopathy. The J gene is TRBJ1-1, the V gene TRBV6-1, with 9 positions matching TRBD1. The CDR3 nucleotides read TGTGCCAGCAGTGACGCCGGGACAGGGACCCCAGGAGCTTTCTTT. This translates into CASSDAGTGTPGAFF.